This T cell receptor beta chain emerged from a study of OX40 agonist ivuxolimab in advanced cancers. Points from the study as a whole: The CD4+ and CD8+ T cells in the blood had expanded clonally by week 6 at 0.1 to 3.0 mg/kg. On average, CD8+ T cells showed a greater number of expanded clones than CD4+. The specificity for antigen of the expanded peripheral T cells was not determined.

Here immunoSEQ multiplex PCR was the method, and the copy in TCRdb shows in-frame clones only, minus some. The table lists under 45,000 clones, 80% of them singletons. On this clone: Its antigen is as yet unknown.

Researchers took blood at baseline, on cycle 4 day 1, and on cycle 7 day 1. The CDR3 sequence is 15 residues long. Germline trimming cut 6 bases from V and 4 bases from J; bases unmatched to any gene: 4. Germline V CDR1 and CDR2: MNHEY, SMNVEV (reference sequence). J is TRBJ2-5 and V is TRBV27, with 14 bases fitting TRBD2. The receptor comes from an adult with an advanced solid tumor such as melanoma, head and neck, liver or kidney cancer. This specimen consisted of CD4+ or CD8+ T cells sorted from blood, obtained in a trial of the OX40 agonist ivuxolimab. In DNA, the CDR3 is TGTGCCAGCAGACCCGGGACTAGCGGGGGAGAGACCCAGTACTTC. It codes for CASRPGTSGGETQYF.